Presented here are 14 T cell receptor beta chains from one specimen sequenced in a study of T-cell memory formation after mild COVID-19 (dated by TCRdb to the early 2020s). Library construction relied on 5' RACE. TCRdb lists the instrument as Illumina NovaSeq 6000. The public reads were reprocessed in TCRdb via fastp at Q25 and MiXCR, keeping in-frame beta chains. A single entry per CDR3 protein holds the most common genes and DNA from its merged rows. The sample has roughly 130,000 distinct CDR3 sequences on record, 5% to 6.5% of them singletons. Of the sample, 2% to 2.5% falls within the top ten clones. What was sequenced was PBMCs or a T cell subset sorted from them (not recorded which). Receptors originate from an adult woman who had mild COVID-19 (a few samples of this study predate the infection). The sample titles of this study are shuffled in the database, so cell type and time point are left out; the donor was told from shared clones.

This clonotype was observed many times. V is TRBV5-1 and J is TRBJ1-2, with D hard to call. Trimming removed 7 bases from V and 8 bases from J, with 18 bases in between. This CDR3 spans 13 amino acids. The V gene's germline CDR1 is SGHRS and CDR2 YFSETQ. DNA of the CDR3: TGCGCCAGCGGAGAGCCCCCCATCCGGGGCTACACCTTC. Residues: CASGEPPIRGYTF.

This clonotype showed up many times. The chain is built from TRBV3-1 and TRBJ2-7; 9 bases are a match to TRBD2. This CDR3 has 15 amino acids. V lost 4 bases, J lost 4 bases, and 8 bases stayed unmatched. Germline CDR1 reads LGHDT; CDR2 reads YNNKEL (reference sequence). The CDR3 is CASSPVGGGAYEQYF. The CDR3 DNA sequence: TGTGCCAGCAGCCCGGTTGGCGGGGGGGCGTACGAGCAGTACTTC.

This clonotype was seen at least ten times. The V gene is TRBV5-1, the J gene TRBJ2-7; D possibly uses TRBD1 or TRBD2 (5 bases each). This CDR3 region has 14 residues. Germline CDR1 is SGHRS and CDR2 is YFSETQ. V was trimmed by 3 bases and J by 3 bases, leaving 13 bases between them. The CDR3: CASSSGDGHYEQYF. DNA of the CDR3: TGCGCCAGCAGCTCCGGGGACGGACACTACGAGCAGTACTTC.

CDR3 in amino acids: CSANLAGRKNGYTF. The CDR3 DNA reads as TGCAGTGCTAATCTCGCAGGGCGTAAAAATGGCTACACCTTC. The chain combines TRBV20-1 with TRBJ1-2; D might be TRBD1 (5 bases). CDR3 size: 14 residues. Germline V gene lookup returns CDR1 DFQATT and CDR2 SNEGSKA (reference sequence). V was clipped by 4 bases and J by 6 bases, with 18 bases between them.

The chain uses TRBV20-1 and TRBJ1-1; D may be TRBD1 (5 bases). V shed 0 bases and J shed 6 bases, with 20 bases lying between them. Per germline, CDR1 DFQATT and CDR2 SNEGSKA (reference sequence). The CDR3 loop spans 16 amino acids. CDR3 region: CSAREPRPGRMAEAFF. Written as DNA, the CDR3 is TGCAGTGCTAGAGAACCCCGGCCAGGGAGGATGGCTGAAGCTTTCTTT.

The genes are TRBV9 and TRBJ2-7; possibly TRBD2 for D (7 bases). V was pared by 0 bases and J by 2 bases, with 12 bases between. Looked up from germline, CDR1 is SGDLS and CDR2 is YYNGEE. The CDR3 has 15 residues. The CDR3 DNA follows: TGTGCCAGCAGCGTAGGGGGCGGGGGCCCCTACGAGCAGTACTTC. Residues: CASSVGGGGPYEQYF.

There are many counts of this clonotype. The chain employs TRBV12-3 or TRBV12-4 and TRBJ2-7; 7 positions agree with TRBD2. After removal of 7 bases from V and 3 bases from J, the junction contained 9 bases not matched to a gene. The CDR3 totals 14 residues. CDR3 coding DNA: TGTGCCAGCACCCCAGTTTCGGGGGGCTACGAGCAGTACTTC. It translates to CASTPVSGGYEQYF.

The rearrangement joins TRBV4-2 to TRBJ2-7, with 9 bases identical to TRBD2. V trimming: 1 base; J trimming: 2 bases; junction bases outside the gene matches: 6. The V gene's germline CDR1 is LGHNA and CDR2 YNFKEQ. The CDR3 is 16 residues long. CDR3 nucleotide sequence: TGTGCCAGCAGCCAAGCTCAAGCGGGGGGTACCTACGAGCAGTACTTC. Encoded protein: CASSQAQAGGTYEQYF.

This clonotype was detected only a few times. V usage is TRBV20-1 and J usage is TRBJ1-1; TRBD1 might be the D (6 bases). V dropped 6 bases and J dropped 1 base, with 12 bases sitting between them. The CDR3 covers 13 residues. Germline V gene sequence: CDR1 DFQATT, CDR2 SNEGSKA (reference sequence). The chain's CDR3 is CSAQRGANTEAFF. CDR3 coding DNA: TGCAGTGCCCAACGGGGGGCGAACACTGAAGCTTTCTTT.

The genes are TRBV10-3 and TRBJ1-2; 10 bases are shared with TRBD1. J was trimmed by 0 bases and V by 9 bases; bases with no gene match: 7. This CDR3 contains 15 residues. The germline V gene encodes CDR1 ENHRY and CDR2 SYGVKD. The DNA for the CDR3 is TGTGCCATTCAGAGACAGGGGGCGACTAACTATGGCTACACCTTC. Amino acids: CAIQRQGATNYGYTF.

A few counts support this clonotype. V gene TRBV11-2 combines with J gene TRBJ1-2; D uncertain. Germline CDR1 is SGHAT and CDR2 is FQNNGV. The CDR3 runs to 13 residues. The V and J ends lost 0 bases and 4 bases respectively, with 6 bases between them. The CDR3 nucleotides read TGTGCCAGCAGCTTAGATCCTACCTATGGCTACACCTTC. Encoded protein: CASSLDPTYGYTF.

The table lists this clonotype with a few counts. The CDR3 nucleotides read TGTGCCAGCAGCGTAGGGGCAGGAGTAAATAGCAATCAGCCCCAGCATTTT. It translates to CASSVGAGVNSNQPQHF. This chain joins TRBV9 and TRBJ1-5; D is unclear. This CDR3 comprises 17 residues. Germline V lookup: CDR1 SGDLS, CDR2 YYNGEE. Deletions cut 0 bases from V and 0 bases from J, with 13 bases between.

This clonotype occurred a few times. CDR3 amino acids: CASSLDAPDTGELFF. The DNA of the CDR3 is TGCGCCAGCAGCTTGGATGCCCCTGACACCGGGGAGCTGTTTTTT. The chain employs TRBV5-1 and TRBJ2-2, with D unresolved. In germline, CDR1 is SGHRS, CDR2 YFSETQ. The germline V and J ends were trimmed by 0 bases and 3 bases, with 9 bases remaining between them. The CDR3 loop spans 15 amino acids.

This chain connects TRBV5-1 to TRBJ2-5, with D perhaps TRBD2 (5 bases). Between the trimmed V and J ends, which lost 7 bases and 2 bases, there was a span of 9 bases. The germline CDR1 and CDR2 sequences are SGHRS and YFSETQ. This CDR3 region has 12 residues. CDR3 bases: TGCGCCAGCGGAACGGGGCAAGAGACCCAGTACTTC. It specifies CASGTGQETQYF.